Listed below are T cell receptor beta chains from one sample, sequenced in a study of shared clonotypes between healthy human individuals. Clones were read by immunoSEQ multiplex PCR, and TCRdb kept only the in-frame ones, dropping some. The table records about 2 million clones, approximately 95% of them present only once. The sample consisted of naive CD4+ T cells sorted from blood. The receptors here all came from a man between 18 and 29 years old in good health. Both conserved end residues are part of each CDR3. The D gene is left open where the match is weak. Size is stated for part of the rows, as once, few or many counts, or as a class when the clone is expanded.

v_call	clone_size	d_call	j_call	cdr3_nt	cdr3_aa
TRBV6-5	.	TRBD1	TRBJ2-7	TGTGCCACTTCCAAGGGACAGGGCGTCTACGAGCAGTACTTC	CATSKGQGVYEQYF
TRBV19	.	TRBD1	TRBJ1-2	TGTGCCAGTACCCCCACGGGACAGATCTATGGCTACACCTTC	CASTPTGQIYGYTF
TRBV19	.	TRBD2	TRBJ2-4	TGTGCCAGTAGTATGCGGGGGAGTGCCAAAAACATTCAGTACTTC	CASSMRGSAKNIQYF
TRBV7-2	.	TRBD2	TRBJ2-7	TGTGCCAGCAGCTTAAGGGTCGGGGAGGGTCAGGTGCAGTACTTC	CASSLRVGEGQVQYF
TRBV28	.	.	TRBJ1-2	TGTGCCAGCAGTTTATGGTCAGGGACCGTTACCTATGGCTACACCTTC	CASSLWSGTVTYGYTF
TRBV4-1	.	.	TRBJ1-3	TGCGCCAGCAGCCAAGATTTCAGGGCCGCTGGAAACACCATATATTTT	CASSQDFRAAGNTIYF
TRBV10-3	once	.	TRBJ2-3	TGTGCCATCAGTGAGAACCCCGCAAACACAGATACGCAGTATTTT	CAISENPANTDTQYF
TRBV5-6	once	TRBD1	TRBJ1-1	TGTGCCAGCAGCTTGGGGACAGGGTATCAGACTGAAGCTTTCTTT	CASSLGTGYQTEAFF
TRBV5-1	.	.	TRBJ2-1	TGCGCCAGCAGCTTGGAGCAGACTAATGAGCAGTTCTTC	CASSLEQTNEQFF
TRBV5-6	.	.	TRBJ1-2	TGTGCCAGCAGCTACCTATTGGGGAGGGCTTATGGCTACACCTTC	CASSYLLGRAYGYTF
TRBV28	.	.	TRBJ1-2	TGTGCCACCATCTCAGCTAACTATGGCTACACCTTC	CATISANYGYTF
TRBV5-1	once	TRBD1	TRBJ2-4	TGCGCCAGCAGCTTGGCCGGGACAGTAGCCAAAAACATTCAGTACTTC	CASSLAGTVAKNIQYF
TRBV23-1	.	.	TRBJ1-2	TGCGCCAGCAGTCATAAAGGGGAGTGTGCCTGTAAGGGCTACACCTTC	CASSHKGECACKGYTF
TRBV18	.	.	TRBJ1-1	TGTGCCAGCTCACCTCGGGAGGACCTGAACACTGAAGCTTTCTTT	CASSPREDLNTEAFF
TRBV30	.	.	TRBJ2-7	TGTGCCTGGAGTGCAGGGAATGGTTACGAGCAGTACTTC	CAWSAGNGYEQYF
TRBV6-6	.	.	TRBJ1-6	TGTGCCAGCAGTTACTCCTCCTCACCCCTCCACTTT	CASSYSSSPLHF
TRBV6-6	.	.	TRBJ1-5	TGTGCCAGCAGTTACCCCTTCTCTCAAGCCAATCAGCCCCAGCATTTT	CASSYPFSQANQPQHF
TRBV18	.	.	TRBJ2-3	TGTGCCAGCTCACCACTGGCAGGTTCTAGCACAGATACGCAGTATTTT	CASSPLAGSSTDTQYF
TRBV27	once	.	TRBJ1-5	TGTGCCAGCAGTTTATCGGGTTACAGCAATCAGCCCCAGCATTTT	CASSLSGYSNQPQHF
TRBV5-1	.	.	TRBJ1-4	TGCGCCAGCAGCTCTACAGGGACCTCAACTAATGAAAAACTGTTTTTT	CASSSTGTSTNEKLFF
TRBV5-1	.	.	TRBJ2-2	TGCGCCAGCAGCTTCACGGGGGGCAGTGCGAACACCGGGGAGCTGTTTTTT	CASSFTGGSANTGELFF
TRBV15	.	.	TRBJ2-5	TGTGCCACCAGCAGAGGATATCAAGAGACCCAGTACTTC	CATSRGYQETQYF